The 7 T cell receptor beta chains presented below share a single source sample, sequenced in a study of vaccination and CD4 T cells after COVID-19. The treatment denotes: approximately nine-day PBMC culture with coronavirus spike peptide pools or control peptides (ViraFEST assay). What these receptors recognize is not known. Cultured CD4+ T cell DNA was sequenced using the Oncomine TCR Beta short-read assay. TCRdb re-called the PCR reads through MiXCR, storing one row per CDR3 protein. Here the sample spans 11,000 to 15,000 distinct CDR3 sequences, about 29% being singletons. Sequencing used cultured CD4+ T cells from blood. The receptors were sampled from a human donor with COVID-19.

This rearrangement joins TRBV6-5 to TRBJ1-2; D is possibly TRBD1 (6 bases). This CDR3 region has 17 residues. V was shortened by 0 bases and J by 2 bases, with 16 bases between the two germline ends. Germline loops: CDR1 MNHEY, CDR2 SVGAGI. The CDR3 DNA reads TGTGCCAGCAGTTACTCGGGTACTCGGGGGCGCAACTATGGCTACACCTTC. This sequence encodes CASSYSGTRGRNYGYTF.

The rearrangement links TRBV6-1 to TRBJ2-4, with TRBD1 matching 9 bases. Trimming cost V 6 bases and J 9 bases; bases outside gene matches: 6. CDR3 size: 13 residues. CDR1 is MNHNS and CDR2 is SASEGT in the germline V gene. This chain's CDR3 is CASRSGTGSIQYF. In DNA, the CDR3 is TGTGCCAGCAGATCCGGGACAGGGAGCATTCAGTACTTC.

A few counts support this clonotype. The chain is built from TRBV7-2 and TRBJ1-1; D remains ambiguous. In germline, CDR1 is SGHTA, CDR2 FQGNSA. The V and J ends lost 5 bases and 0 bases respectively, with 13 bases between them. There are 15 residues in the CDR3. In DNA, the CDR3 is TGTGCCAGCAGCGCCCGTTGGGATATGAACACTGAAGCTTTCTTT. Its translation: CASSARWDMNTEAFF.

The J gene is TRBJ2-5, the V gene TRBV7-9, with TRBD2 matching over 8 bases. This CDR3 comprises 14 residues. V shed 5 bases, J shed 1 base, and the junction held 3 bases outside the gene matches. The germline gives CDR1 SEHNR, CDR2 FQNEAQ (reference sequence). CDR3 coding DNA: TGTGCCAGCAGCCTAACTAGCGGCCAAGAGACCCAGTACTTC. The encoded protein is CASSLTSGQETQYF.

The genes are TRBV29-1 and TRBJ2-5, with D hard to call. V gave up 7 bases and J gave up 2 bases, with 5 bases separating them. This CDR3 contains 10 residues. Germline CDR1 is SQVTM and CDR2 is ANQGSEA. The CDR3 here is CSALQETQYF. CDR3 DNA: TGCAGCGCCTTACAAGAGACCCAGTACTTC.

The rearrangement uses TRBV7-3 and TRBJ2-1, with a tentative D call TRBD1 (5 bases). The CDR3 is 14 amino acids. Trimming pared 1 base from V and 2 bases from J, leaving 6 bases between. Germline assignment: CDR1 SGHTA and CDR2 FQGTGA. The CDR3 DNA reads TGTGCCAGCAGCTTAAAGGGGACCTACAATGAGCAGTTCTTC. Amino acids: CASSLKGTYNEQFF.

The rearrangement uses TRBV7-8 and TRBJ1-2; the D gene is possibly TRBD1 (5 bases). CDR3 length equals 13 residues. Trimming removed 1 base at V and 4 bases at J, with 7 bases between. Germline CDR1 reads SGHVS; CDR2 reads FQNEAQ. The CDR3 nucleotides read TGTGCCAGCAGCTTAGATGGGGGCTATGGCTACACCTTC. Its translation is CASSLDGGYGYTF.